This record concerns one TCR beta chain sequence. Its antigen remains unidentified. TCRdb's table, derived via immunoSEQ multiplex PCR, lists solely in-frame clones and lacks some. The table has tens of thousands of clones, over 75% seen once. The data were obtained in a study of OX40 agonist ivuxolimab in advanced cancers. Turning to the study itself: Allowance was made for prior anti-PD-1, anti-PD-L1 or anti-CTLA-4 therapy, and roughly 40% had some.

This CDR3 has 12 residues. Looked up from germline, CDR1 is SGHTA and CDR2 is FQGNSA. V lost 2 bases and J lost 6, with 7 bases in between. Study-wide points: In a subset of nonresponders, normalized T-cell clonal expansion was also low. Partial responders dosed at 0.1-3.0 mg/kg displayed clonal expansion ranking among the lowest.

This chain links TRBV7-2 with TRBJ1-2, with a possible D match to TRBD1 (5 bases). The TCR sequence derives from an adult with an advanced solid tumor such as melanoma, head and neck, liver or kidney cancer. The sequencing here drew on CD4+ or CD8+ T cells sorted from blood, taken in a trial of the OX40 agonist ivuxolimab. In DNA, the CDR3 is TGTGCCAGCAGCTTATCGGGACATGGCTACACCTTC. Encoded protein: CASSLSGHGYTF.